The 7 T cell receptor beta chains below all came from one sample that was sequenced in a study of response to subunit inactivated influenza vaccine (dated by TCRdb to the late 2010s). Libraries came from RT-PCR. The listed sequencing device is Illumina HiSeq 2500. Using fastp trimming at Q25 and MiXCR clonotype assembly, TCRdb reanalyzed the public sequencing data and kept in-frame beta chains. Here each entry gathers all rows of one CDR3 protein and keeps the most common genes and DNA. This sample has some 850,000 distinct CDR3 sequences in its table, and roughly 18% of those were observed once. The leading ten clones occupy roughly a tenth of the sample. The sequencing here drew on PBMCs from blood, taken about 5 days after vaccination. Receptor source: a man aged 45 to 65 who received an inactivated influenza vaccine. Donor details come from another sample of the same person, matched by shared clones.

At least ten counts were recorded for this clonotype. V is TRBV20-1 and J is TRBJ2-3, with D perhaps matching TRBD1 (6 bases). The CDR3 has 14 residues. The germline V gene has CDR1 DFQATT and CDR2 SNEGSKA (reference sequence). The ends were cut back, 5 bases at V and 2 bases at J, with 14 bases in the middle. This CDR3 is CSAPDSLATDTQYF. The CDR3 coding sequence is TGCAGTGCTCCGGACAGCCTCGCCACAGATACGCAGTATTTT.

This clonotype was detected ten times or more. This sequence joins TRBV29-1 and TRBJ2-7; D assignment may be TRBD1 or TRBD2 (5 bases each). The CDR3 is 14 residues long. V lost 5 bases and J lost 0, with 14 bases in between. Per the germline V gene, CDR1 is SQVTM and CDR2 is ANQGSEA. CDR3 bases: TGCAGCGTTATCGGGGCACGTAGCTCCTACGAGCAGTACTTC. Amino acids: CSVIGARSSYEQYF.

Many counts were recorded for this clonotype. The rearrangement links TRBV4-3 to TRBJ1-2, with D perhaps TRBD1 (5 bases). The germline V and J ends were trimmed by 2 bases and 7 bases, with 14 bases remaining between them. The CDR3 length is 14 residues. The germline CDR1 and CDR2 sequences are LGHNA and YSLEER. Written as DNA, the CDR3 is TGCGCCAGCAGCCAAAGCCGGGGGGGAAGTGGCTACACCTTC. Amino acids: CASSQSRGGSGYTF.

This clonotype was detected only a few times. The chain links TRBV29-1 to TRBJ2-2; possibly TRBD2 for D (6 bases). The CDR3 runs to 15 residues. V shed 1 base and J shed 3 bases, with 12 bases lying between them. Per germline, CDR1 SQVTM and CDR2 ANQGSEA. CDR3 in DNA: TGCAGCGTTGAAGTAGCGGCCAGATACACCGGGGAGCTGTTTTTT. This codes for CSVEVAARYTGELFF.

This chain uses TRBV6-1 with TRBJ2-5; maybe TRBD2 (6 bases). Germline V lookup: CDR1 MNHNS, CDR2 SASEGT. Deletions cut 6 bases from V and 7 bases from J, with 21 bases between. There are 15 residues in the CDR3. The CDR3, as DNA: TGTGCCAGCAGGTCCGGGACGGGGGAGGAGGGGACCCAGTACTTC. Residues: CASRSGTGEEGTQYF.

The table lists this clonotype with a count of one. The chain couples TRBV7-2 to TRBJ2-5, with 10 bases matching TRBD2. CDR1 is SGHTA and CDR2 is FQGNSA in the germline V gene. The CDR3 is made up of 17 amino acids. The trim removed 3 bases at V and 4 bases at J, leaving 11 bases unmatched. The CDR3 reads CASSFSASGGGRETQYF. The CDR3 bases are TGTGCCAGCAGCTTCTCGGCTAGCGGGGGCGGGAGAGAGACCCAGTACTTC.

This clonotype has just a few counts. The chain uses TRBV11-1 and TRBJ2-1; D is ambiguous. The V and J ends lost 5 bases and 1 base respectively, with 12 bases between them. Germline CDR1 reads SGHAT; CDR2 reads FQDESV (reference sequence). This CDR3 region has 15 residues. CDR3 protein: CASSATQMSYNEQFF. CDR3 sequence (DNA): TGTGCCAGCAGCGCGACCCAGATGTCCTACAATGAGCAGTTCTTC.